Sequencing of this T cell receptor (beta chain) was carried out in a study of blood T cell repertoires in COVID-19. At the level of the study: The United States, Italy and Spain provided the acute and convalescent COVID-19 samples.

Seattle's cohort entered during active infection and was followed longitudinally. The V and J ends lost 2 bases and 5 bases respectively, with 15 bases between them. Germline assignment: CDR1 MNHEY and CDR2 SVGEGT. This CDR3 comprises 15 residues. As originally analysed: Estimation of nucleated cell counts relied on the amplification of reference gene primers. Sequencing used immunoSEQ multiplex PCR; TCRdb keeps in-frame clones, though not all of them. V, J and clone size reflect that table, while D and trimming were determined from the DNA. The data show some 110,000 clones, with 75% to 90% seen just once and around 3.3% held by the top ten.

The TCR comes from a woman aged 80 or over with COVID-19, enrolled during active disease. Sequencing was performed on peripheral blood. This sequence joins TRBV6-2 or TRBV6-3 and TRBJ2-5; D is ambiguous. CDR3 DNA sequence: TGTGCCAGCAGTTACGGCGGCTCTAGTGCGGAGACCCAGTACTTC. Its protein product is CASSYGGSSAETQYF.